The 29 T cell receptor beta chains listed next were all sequenced from one sample in a study of T-cell memory formation after mild COVID-19. TCRdb used MiXCR to reprocess the 5' RACE reads, holding one entry per CDR3 protein. The repertoire holds around 340,000 distinct CDR3 sequences, with 20% to 25% as singletons. Sequencing was done on a sample of PBMCs or a T cell subset sorted from them (not recorded which). The receptor source for this set is an adult woman who had mild COVID-19 (a few samples of this study predate the infection). Cell type and time point are not known.

This clonotype was picked up a small number of times. The V gene is TRBV12-3 or TRBV12-4, the J gene TRBJ2-2; 10 nucleotides line up with TRBD1. The CDR3 length is 16 residues. V lost 7 bases and J lost 5; bases outside the gene matches: 10. Here the CDR3 DNA reads TGTGCCAGCAACCCCGGGACAGGGGTCAGGACCGGGGAGCTGTTTTTT. Its translation is CASNPGTGVRTGELFF.

The genes are TRBV11-3 and TRBJ1-1; no firm D call. Germline V gene sequence: CDR1 SGHNT, CDR2 YENEEA. The CDR3 length is 14 residues. The V gene lost 3 bases and the J gene lost 4 bases, with 12 bases spanning the gap. CDR3 amino acids: CASSLTWPSTEAFF. The CDR3 DNA is TGTGCCAGCAGCTTGACTTGGCCAAGCACTGAAGCTTTCTTT.

J is TRBJ1-6 and V is TRBV7-9, with D uncertain. CDR3 size: 13 residues. V was shortened by 5 bases and J by 7 bases, with 9 bases between the two germline ends. CDR1 is SEHNR, CDR2 FQNEAQ, per germline (reference sequence). Here the CDR3 reads CASSPEGNSPLHF. CDR3 DNA sequence: TGTGCCAGCAGCCCGGAGGGCAATTCACCCCTCCACTTT.

A few counts support this clonotype. This rearrangement joins TRBV5-1 to TRBJ2-3; TRBD2 matches at 10 bases. V lost 5 bases, J lost 3 bases, and 3 bases stayed unmatched. CDR3 length equals 14 residues. Germline lookup yields CDR1 SGHRS and CDR2 YFSETQ. CDR3 DNA: TGCGCCAGCAGGTCTAGCGGGAGAACAGATACGCAGTATTTT. Translated, it gives CASRSSGRTDTQYF.

The DNA for the CDR3 is TGTGCCAGCAGCCACAGTCGTCCAGGGTCGAACACTGAAGCTTTCTTT. This translates into CASSHSRPGSNTEAFF. The V call is TRBV3-1, the J call TRBJ1-1, with a possible D match to TRBD1 (5 bases). The CDR3 consists of 16 residues. With 3 bases removed from V and 1 base from J, the gap between germline ends came to 15 bases. Germline lookup yields CDR1 LGHDT and CDR2 YNNKEL (reference sequence).

The chain couples TRBV7-9 to TRBJ1-1; 8 bases align to TRBD1. This CDR3 spans 14 amino acids. From germline, CDR1 is SEHNR and CDR2 FQNEAQ (reference sequence). V lost 5 bases to trimming and J lost 5 bases; unmatched junction nucleotides: 7. The CDR3 coding sequence is TGTGCCAGCAGCGACGGGACAGGCTTGACTGAAGCTTTCTTT. Translation gives CASSDGTGLTEAFF.

The chain employs TRBV6-5 and TRBJ2-6; 7 bases map to TRBD2. With 2 bases clipped from V and 2 bases from J, the junction kept 6 bases outside the gene matches. Germline assignment: CDR1 MNHEY and CDR2 SVGAGI. The CDR3 length is 17 residues. CDR3 sequence reads: CASSYGPGGTGANVLTF. CDR3 sequence (DNA): TGTGCCAGCAGTTACGGACCCGGGGGGACTGGGGCCAACGTCCTGACTTTC.

The chain carries TRBV19 and TRBJ1-1; TRBD1 agrees at 7 bases. V lost 3 bases and J lost 4; bases outside the gene matches: 11. This CDR3 has 16 amino acids. In germline, CDR1 is LNHDA, CDR2 SQIVND (reference sequence). CDR3 region: CASSIGPTQGITEAFF. The CDR3 bases are TGTGCCAGTAGTATCGGGCCGACACAGGGGATCACTGAAGCTTTCTTT.

The J gene is TRBJ2-2, the V gene TRBV9, with D possibly being TRBD1 or TRBD2 (5 bases each). This CDR3 spans 16 amino acids. The germline gives CDR1 SGDLS, CDR2 YYNGEE. The V gene lost 0 bases and the J gene lost 2 bases, with 11 bases spanning the gap. As DNA, the CDR3 is TGTGCCAGCAGCGTAGACGGGGCTCCTAACACCGGGGAGCTGTTTTTT. Encoded protein: CASSVDGAPNTGELFF.

The chain links TRBV10-3 to TRBJ2-5; TRBD2 matches at 13 bases. Looked up from germline, CDR1 is ENHRY and CDR2 is SYGVKD. Trimming took 8 bases from V and 5 from J; bases not matched to a gene: 8. The CDR3 length is 15 residues. CDR3 residues: CAIRMTSGGSETQYF. The CDR3 DNA reads TGTGCCATCCGGATGACTAGCGGGGGGTCGGAGACCCAGTACTTC.

V and J are TRBV24-1 and TRBJ1-2; 7 bases map to TRBD1. From germline, CDR1 is KGHDR and CDR2 SFDVKD. The CDR3 has 15 residues. Trimming removed 4 bases from V and 4 bases from J; junction bases left unmatched: 8. The CDR3 nucleotides read TGTGCCACCAGTGACACTGCTACAGGGGCCTATGGCTACACCTTC. Encoded protein: CATSDTATGAYGYTF.

This clonotype was seen more than once but under ten times. V and J are TRBV12-3 or TRBV12-4 and TRBJ2-3; 10 nucleotides align to TRBD2. The length of the CDR3 is 16 residues. Trimming removed 6 bases from V and 3 bases from J; junction bases left unmatched: 9. CDR3 residues: CASSPSGGVETDTQYF. CDR3 DNA: TGTGCCAGCAGCCCCAGCGGGGGGGTCGAGACAGATACGCAGTATTTT.

In its sample, this clonotype was seen a few times. This chain uses TRBV19 with TRBJ2-1; no clear D. V was clipped by 0 bases and J by 0 bases, with 12 bases between them. This CDR3 has 17 residues. The germline V gene encodes CDR1 LNHDA and CDR2 SQIVND (reference sequence). CDR3 amino acids: CASSIDRTASSYNEQFF. The CDR3 nucleotides read TGTGCCAGTAGTATAGATAGGACGGCGAGCTCCTACAATGAGCAGTTCTTC.

This clonotype was counted only a few times. This CDR3 reads CATSRGGRAANTGELFF. Written as DNA, the CDR3 is TGTGCCACCAGCAGAGGTGGGAGGGCAGCGAACACCGGGGAGCTGTTTTTT. V is TRBV15 and J is TRBJ2-2, with 7 bases aligning to TRBD2. The trim removed 1 base at V and 0 bases at J, leaving 5 bases unmatched. Germline V lookup: CDR1 LNHNV, CDR2 YYDKDF (reference sequence). CDR3 length: 17 amino acids.

This clonotype was observed a few times. The chain joins TRBV9 to TRBJ2-1, with D unclear. In germline, CDR1 is SGDLS, CDR2 YYNGEE. Between the trimmed V and J ends, which lost 6 bases and 3 bases, there was a span of 13 bases. This CDR3 region has 14 residues. This chain's CDR3 is CASNQNSLYNEQFF. The DNA for the CDR3 is TGTGCCAGCAATCAAAACTCCCTCTACAATGAGCAGTTCTTC.

The V and J genes are TRBV7-2 and TRBJ2-7; TRBD2 matches 10 bases. The germline gives CDR1 SGHTA, CDR2 FQGNSA. J was trimmed by 2 bases and V by 2 bases; bases with no gene match: 3. The CDR3 is 15 amino acids. This chain's CDR3 is CASSLHLAGAYEQYF. The CDR3 DNA is TGTGCCAGCAGCTTACATCTAGCGGGAGCCTACGAGCAGTACTTC.

The CDR3: CASSVAADTQYF. In nucleotides, the CDR3 is TGTGCCAGCAGCGTAGCGGCGGATACGCAGTATTTT. This chain joins TRBV9 and TRBJ2-3; no clear D gene. Trimming left V 0 bases short and J 6 bases short, with 5 bases between. Germline assignment: CDR1 SGDLS and CDR2 YYNGEE. The CDR3 sequence is 12 residues long.

The V and J genes are TRBV6-1 and TRBJ1-5; TRBD1 aligns across 8 bases. V gave up 8 bases and J gave up 1 base; unmatched junction bases: 1. The CDR3 totals 13 residues. Looked up from germline, CDR1 is MNHNS and CDR2 is SASEGT. The CDR3 here is CASGDRSNQPQHF. CDR3 in DNA: TGTGCCAGCGGGGACAGGAGCAATCAGCCCCAGCATTTT.

A few counts support this clonotype. The chain uses TRBV19 and TRBJ2-3; 12 bases align to TRBD2. CDR1 is LNHDA, CDR2 SQIVND, per germline (reference sequence). The V gene end was trimmed by 5 bases and the J gene end by 0 bases; junction bases not matched to a gene: 12. This CDR3 spans 19 amino acids. The CDR3 loop is CASSSWTSGDRSSTDTQYF. The CDR3 DNA follows: TGTGCCAGTAGTTCGTGGACTAGCGGGGACCGGTCTAGCACAGATACGCAGTATTTT.

V usage is TRBV27 and J usage is TRBJ2-3; TRBD1 aligns across 8 bases. V lost 7 bases to trimming and J lost 6 bases; unmatched junction nucleotides: 9. This CDR3 is 14 amino acids long. Per germline, CDR1 MNHEY and CDR2 SMNVEV (reference sequence). The CDR3 DNA follows: TGTGCCAGCACCCACGGGACAGGTCTGGATACGCAGTATTTT. It codes for CASTHGTGLDTQYF.

The chain recombines TRBV5-4 with TRBJ1-1; TRBD1 agrees at 8 bases. The CDR3 sequence is 14 residues long. V lost 0 bases to trimming and J lost 6 bases; unmatched junction nucleotides: 4. Germline CDR1 and CDR2: SGHNT and YYREEE (reference sequence). The CDR3 DNA is TGTGCCAGCAGCTTGGGGACAGGGCGGCCTGAAGCTTTCTTT. Amino acid sequence: CASSLGTGRPEAFF.

In this sample, this clonotype turned up once. This rearrangement joins TRBV10-3 to TRBJ2-5, with unresolved D. The germline CDR1 and CDR2 sequences are ENHRY and SYGVKD. V lost 0 bases to trimming and J lost 7 bases, with 12 bases between them. The CDR3 length is 14 residues. The CDR3 region is CAISESIGGPTQYF. CDR3 DNA: TGTGCCATCAGTGAGTCGATAGGCGGCCCGACCCAGTACTTC.

The chain links TRBV7-8 to TRBJ1-1; 9 nucleotides match TRBD1. The length of the CDR3 is 15 residues. CDR1 is SGHVS, CDR2 FQNEAQ, per germline. After removal of 4 bases from V and 6 bases from J, the junction contained 9 bases not matched to a gene. The CDR3 sequence: CASSSATGGRPEAFF. In DNA, the CDR3 is TGTGCCAGCAGCTCCGCGACAGGGGGGCGACCTGAAGCTTTCTTT. Full variable domain (rest looked up from reference TRBV7-8 and TRBJ1-1): GAGVSQSPRYKVAKRGQDVALRCDPISGHVSLFWYQQALGQGPEFLTYFQNEAQLDKSGLPSDRFFAERPEGSVSTLKIQRTQQEDSAVYLCASSSATGGRPEAFFGQGTRLTVV.

J is TRBJ2-1 and V is TRBV5-6, with no clear D. Germline assignment: CDR1 SGHDT and CDR2 YYEEEE. The CDR3 consists of 13 residues. The germline V and J ends were trimmed by 0 bases and 10 bases, with 11 bases remaining between them. DNA for the CDR3: TGTGCCAGCAGCTTGGGAGTTGAAAAGGAGCAGTTCTTC. Protein: CASSLGVEKEQFF.

The chain couples TRBV7-2 to TRBJ2-5; D may be TRBD1 (6 bases). Trimming took off 1 base at V and 7 bases at J, with 19 bases between the two ends. CDR1 and CDR2 from the germline V gene are SGHTA and FQGNSA. The CDR3 totals 16 residues. CDR3 sequence: CASSLGAGTKSGTQYF. CDR3 DNA: TGTGCCAGCAGCTTAGGAGCTGGGACAAAGTCTGGGACCCAGTACTTC.

V is TRBV7-8 and J is TRBJ1-1; D is ambiguous. V lost 4 bases, J lost 0 bases, and 12 bases lay in between. The CDR3 is 15 amino acids. Germline-derived CDR1 and CDR2 are SGHVS and FQNEAQ. The CDR3 here is CASSSQTVMNTEAFF. The CDR3 nucleotides read TGTGCCAGCAGCTCTCAGACGGTGATGAACACTGAAGCTTTCTTT.

The J gene is TRBJ2-7, the V gene TRBV7-9; 7 bases line up with TRBD1. V trimming: 7 bases; J trimming: 2 bases; junction bases outside the gene matches: 2. Germline CDR1 SEHNR, CDR2 FQNEAQ (reference sequence). CDR3 length: 12 amino acids. In DNA form, the CDR3 reads TGTGCCAGCACGGGACAGCCCTACGAGCAGTACTTC. Its protein product is CASTGQPYEQYF.

The chain combines TRBV12-3 or TRBV12-4 with TRBJ1-1; 11 bases line up with TRBD1. The length of the CDR3 is 15 residues. V dropped 10 bases and J dropped 3; count of bases not matched to a gene: 10. The CDR3 loop is CATGSRDRGDTEAFF. As DNA, the CDR3 is TGTGCCACCGGCTCCCGGGACAGGGGGGACACTGAAGCTTTCTTT.

The rearrangement links TRBV19 to TRBJ1-1, with TRBD1 identical over 9 bases. CDR1 LNHDA and CDR2 SQIVND come from the germline V gene (reference sequence). CDR3 size: 14 residues. With V trimmed by 6 bases and J by 10 bases, 12 bases remained unmatched. CDR3 nucleotides: TGTGCCAGTAGCATGGGCGGACAGGGGAATGGAGCTTTCTTT. It translates to CASSMGGQGNGAFF. The full variable domain, in which reference TRBV19 and TRBJ1-1 provide the parts outside the CDR3, is DGGITQSPKYLFRKEGQNVTLSCEQNLNHDAMYWYRQDPGQGLRLIYYSQIVNDFQKGDIAEGYSVSREKKESFPLTVTSAQKNPTAFYLCASSMGGQGNGAFFGQGTRLTVV.